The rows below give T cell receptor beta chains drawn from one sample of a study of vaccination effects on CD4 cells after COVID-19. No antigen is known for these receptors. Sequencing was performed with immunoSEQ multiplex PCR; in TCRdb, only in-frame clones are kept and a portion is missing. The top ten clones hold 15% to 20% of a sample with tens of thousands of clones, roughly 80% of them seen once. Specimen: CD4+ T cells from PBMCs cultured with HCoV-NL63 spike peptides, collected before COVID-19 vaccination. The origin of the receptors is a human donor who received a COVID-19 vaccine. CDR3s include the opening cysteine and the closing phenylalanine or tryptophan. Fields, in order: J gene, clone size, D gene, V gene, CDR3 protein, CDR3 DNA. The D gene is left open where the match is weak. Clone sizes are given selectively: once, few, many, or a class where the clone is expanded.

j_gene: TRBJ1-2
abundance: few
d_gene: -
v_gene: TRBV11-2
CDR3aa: CASSLDPGANYGYTF
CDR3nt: TGTGCCAGCAGCTTAGATCCGGGGGCTAACTATGGCTACACCTTC

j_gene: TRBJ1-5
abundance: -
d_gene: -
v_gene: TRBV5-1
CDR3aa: CASSLGRNQPQHF
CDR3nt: TGCGCCAGCAGCTTAGGACGAAATCAGCCCCAGCATTTT

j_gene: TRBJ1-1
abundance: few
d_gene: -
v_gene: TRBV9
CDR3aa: CASNPGGRTEAFF
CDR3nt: TGTGCCAGCAATCCGGGGGGAAGGACTGAAGCTTTCTTT

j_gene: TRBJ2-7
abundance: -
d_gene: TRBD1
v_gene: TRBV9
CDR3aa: CASSVEGTGGREQYF
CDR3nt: TGTGCCAGCAGCGTAGAAGGGACAGGGGGTAGAGAGCAGTACTTC

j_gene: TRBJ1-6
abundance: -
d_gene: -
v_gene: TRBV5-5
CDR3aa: CASSLTGIEHSPLHF
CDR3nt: TGTGCCAGCAGCTTGACAGGGATCGAGCATTCACCCCTCCACTTT

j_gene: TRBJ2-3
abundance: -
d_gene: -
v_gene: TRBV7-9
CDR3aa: CASSLTDTQYF
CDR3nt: TGTGCCAGCAGCCTCACAGATACGCAGTATTTT

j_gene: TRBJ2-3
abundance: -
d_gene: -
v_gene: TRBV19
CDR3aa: CASSKIIASTDTQYF
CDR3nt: TGTGCCAGTAGTAAAATAATAGCGAGTACAGATACGCAGTATTTT

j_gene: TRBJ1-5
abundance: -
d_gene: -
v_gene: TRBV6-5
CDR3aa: CASSHVAGSNQPQHF
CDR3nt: TGTGCCAGCAGCCACGTGGCCGGTAGCAATCAGCCCCAGCATTTT

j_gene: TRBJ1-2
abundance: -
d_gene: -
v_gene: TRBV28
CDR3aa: CASSLTGRVNGYTF
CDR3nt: TGTGCCAGCAGTTTAACCGGCAGGGTGAATGGCTACACCTTC

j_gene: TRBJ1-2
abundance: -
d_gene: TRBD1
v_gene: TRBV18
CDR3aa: CASSPRETGADYGYTF
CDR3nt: TGTGCCAGCTCACCACGAGAGACAGGGGCTGACTATGGCTACACCTTC

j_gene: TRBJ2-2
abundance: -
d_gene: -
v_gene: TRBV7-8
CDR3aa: CASSTRRDTGELFF
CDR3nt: TGTGCCAGCAGCACTCGACGGGACACCGGGGAGCTGTTTTTT

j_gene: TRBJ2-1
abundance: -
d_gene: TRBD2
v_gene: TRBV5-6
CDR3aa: CASTPGLAGRSEQFF
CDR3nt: TGTGCCAGCACCCCGGGACTAGCGGGAAGGAGTGAGCAGTTCTTC

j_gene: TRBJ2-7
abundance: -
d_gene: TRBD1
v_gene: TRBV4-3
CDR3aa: CASSQDRGLYEQYF
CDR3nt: TGCGCCAGCAGCCAGGACAGGGGGCTCTACGAGCAGTACTTC

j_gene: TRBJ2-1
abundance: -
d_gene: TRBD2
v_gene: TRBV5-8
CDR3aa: CASSLKTSGGAIIEQFF
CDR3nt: TGTGCCAGCAGCTTAAAAACTAGCGGGGGGGCAATTATTGAGCAGTTCTTC

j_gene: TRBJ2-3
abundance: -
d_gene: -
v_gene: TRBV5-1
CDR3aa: CASRTPTGETDTQYF
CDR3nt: TGCGCCAGCAGAACCCCCACAGGCGAGACAGATACGCAGTATTTT

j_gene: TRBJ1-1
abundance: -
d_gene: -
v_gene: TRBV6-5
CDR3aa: CASSTGSANTEAFF
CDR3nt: TGTGCCAGCAGTACGGGCTCCGCGAACACTGAAGCTTTCTTT

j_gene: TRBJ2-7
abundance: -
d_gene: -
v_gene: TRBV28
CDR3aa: CASSLGLNEQYF
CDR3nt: TGTGCCAGCAGTCTCGGCTTAAACGAGCAGTACTTC

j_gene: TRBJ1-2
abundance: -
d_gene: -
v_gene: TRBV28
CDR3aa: CASSSGTRGYTF
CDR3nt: TGTGCCAGCAGTTCCGGGACAAGAGGCTACACCTTC

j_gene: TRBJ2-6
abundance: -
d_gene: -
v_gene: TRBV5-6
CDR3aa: CASSLSQTSGANVLTF
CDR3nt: TGTGCCAGCAGCTTGTCACAGACTTCTGGGGCCAACGTCCTGACTTTC

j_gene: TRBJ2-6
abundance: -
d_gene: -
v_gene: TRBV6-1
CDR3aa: CASSEPGLRANVLTF
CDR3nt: TGTGCCAGCAGTGAGCCGGGGCTGAGGGCCAACGTCCTGACTTTC

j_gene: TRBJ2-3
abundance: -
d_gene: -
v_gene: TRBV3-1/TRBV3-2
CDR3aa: CASSQDGDTTQYF
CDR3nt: TGTGCCAGCAGCCAAGACGGGGACACTACGCAGTATTTT

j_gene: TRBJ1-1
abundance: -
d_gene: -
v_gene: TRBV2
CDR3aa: CASGTYLNTEAFF
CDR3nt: TGTGCCAGCGGGACATACCTGAACACTGAAGCTTTCTTT

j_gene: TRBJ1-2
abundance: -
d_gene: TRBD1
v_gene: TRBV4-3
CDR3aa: CASSQDLGQSYGYTF
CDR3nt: TGCGCCAGCAGCCAAGATTTGGGACAGTCTTATGGCTACACCTTC

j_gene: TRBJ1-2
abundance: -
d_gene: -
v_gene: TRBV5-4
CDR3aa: CASSLGGQAYGYTF
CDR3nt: TGTGCCAGCAGCTTAGGGGGACAAGCCTATGGCTACACCTTC

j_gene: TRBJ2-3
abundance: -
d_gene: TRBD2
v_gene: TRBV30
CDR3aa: CASRLAGADTQYF
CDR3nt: TGTGCCTCCCGTCTCGCGGGAGCAGATACGCAGTATTTT

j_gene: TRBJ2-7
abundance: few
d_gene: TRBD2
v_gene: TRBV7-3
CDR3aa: CASSPSGGYEQYF
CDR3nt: TGTGCCAGCAGCCCATCGGGGGGCTACGAGCAGTACTTC

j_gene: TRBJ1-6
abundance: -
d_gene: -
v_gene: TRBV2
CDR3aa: CASSLGGGNSPLHF
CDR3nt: TGTGCCAGCAGCCTGGGAGGGGGGAATTCACCCCTCCACTTT

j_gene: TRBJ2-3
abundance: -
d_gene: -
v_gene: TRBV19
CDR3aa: CASRLRGPLGTDTQYF
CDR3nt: TGTGCCAGTAGACTGCGGGGCCCCCTCGGCACAGATACGCAGTATTTT

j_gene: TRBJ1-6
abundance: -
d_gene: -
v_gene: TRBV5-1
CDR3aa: CASSLGGDKRGSPLHF
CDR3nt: TGCGCCAGCAGCTTGGGGGGGGACAAACGGGGATCACCCCTCCACTTT

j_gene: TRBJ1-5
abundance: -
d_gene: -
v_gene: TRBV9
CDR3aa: CASSVGPTASPQPQHF
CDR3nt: TGTGCCAGCAGCGTAGGGCCGACAGCCAGCCCACAGCCCCAGCATTTT

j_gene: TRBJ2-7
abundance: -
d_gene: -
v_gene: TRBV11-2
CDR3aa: CASSLDGRGTQYF
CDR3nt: TGTGCCAGCAGCTTAGACGGTCGGGGAACGCAGTACTTC

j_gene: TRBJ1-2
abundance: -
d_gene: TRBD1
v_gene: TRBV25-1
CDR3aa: CASSTAGGTNYGYTF
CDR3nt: TGTGCCAGCAGCACCGCAGGGGGAACTAACTATGGCTACACCTTC

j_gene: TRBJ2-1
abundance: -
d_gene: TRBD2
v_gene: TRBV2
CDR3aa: CASSDPWGLAGAYNEQFF
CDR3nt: TGTGCCAGCAGCGACCCTTGGGGGCTAGCGGGAGCCTACAATGAGCAGTTCTTC

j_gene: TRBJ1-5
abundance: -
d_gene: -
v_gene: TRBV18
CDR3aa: CASSPPIRDEWSNQPQHF
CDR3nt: TGTGCCAGCTCACCACCGATCCGGGACGAGTGGAGCAATCAGCCCCAGCATTTT

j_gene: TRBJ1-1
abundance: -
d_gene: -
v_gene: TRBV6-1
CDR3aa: CASSEEHWDTEAFF
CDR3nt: TGTGCCAGCAGTGAAGAGCACTGGGACACTGAAGCTTTCTTT

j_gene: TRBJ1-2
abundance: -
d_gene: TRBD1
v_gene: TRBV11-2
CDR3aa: CASSFGTVYGYTF
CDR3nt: TGTGCCAGCAGCTTCGGGACAGTCTATGGCTACACCTTC

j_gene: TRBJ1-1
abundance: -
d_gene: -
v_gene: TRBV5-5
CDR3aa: CASSWGQNTEAFF
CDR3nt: TGTGCCAGCAGCTGGGGACAGAACACTGAAGCTTTCTTT

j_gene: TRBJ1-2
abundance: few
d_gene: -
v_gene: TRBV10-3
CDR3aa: CAISESGQIYGYTF
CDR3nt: TGTGCCATCAGTGAGTCAGGACAGATCTATGGCTACACCTTC

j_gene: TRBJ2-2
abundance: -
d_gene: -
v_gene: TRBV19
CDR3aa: CASSILGRDTGELFF
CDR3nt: TGTGCCAGTAGTATTCTTGGCAGGGACACCGGGGAGCTGTTTTTT

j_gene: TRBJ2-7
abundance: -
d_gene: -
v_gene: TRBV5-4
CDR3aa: CASSLRGRAYEQYF
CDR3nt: TGTGCCAGCAGCCTCAGGGGGAGGGCCTACGAGCAGTACTTC

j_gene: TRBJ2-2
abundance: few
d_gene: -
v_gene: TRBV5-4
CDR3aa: CASSQTGTVEELFF
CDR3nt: TGTGCCAGCAGCCAAACCGGGACGGTGGAGGAGCTGTTTTTT

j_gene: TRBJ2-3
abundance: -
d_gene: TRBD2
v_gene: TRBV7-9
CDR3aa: CASSLGTSGRRADTQYF
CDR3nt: TGTGCCAGCAGCTTAGGGACTAGCGGGAGGAGGGCAGATACGCAGTATTTT

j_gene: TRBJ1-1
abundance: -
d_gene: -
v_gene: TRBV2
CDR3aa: CASSMSRVNTEAFF
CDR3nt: TGTGCCAGCAGCATGTCAAGGGTGAACACTGAAGCTTTCTTT

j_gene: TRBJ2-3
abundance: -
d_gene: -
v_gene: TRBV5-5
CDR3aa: CASSLETDTQYF
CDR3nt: TGTGCCAGCAGCTTGGAAACAGATACGCAGTATTTT

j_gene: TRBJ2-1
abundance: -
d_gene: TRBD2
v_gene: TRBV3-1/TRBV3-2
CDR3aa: CASSQAGSGNNNEQFF
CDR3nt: TGTGCCAGCAGCCAAGCCGGGAGCGGGAATAACAATGAGCAGTTCTTC

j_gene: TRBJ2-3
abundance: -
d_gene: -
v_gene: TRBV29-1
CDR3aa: CSVVAQGRKDTQYF
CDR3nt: TGCAGCGTTGTTGCCCAGGGAAGGAAGGATACGCAGTATTTT

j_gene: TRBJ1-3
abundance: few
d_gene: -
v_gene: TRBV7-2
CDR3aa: CASSLALGNTIYF
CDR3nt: TGTGCCAGCAGCTTAGCTCTGGGGAACACCATATATTTT

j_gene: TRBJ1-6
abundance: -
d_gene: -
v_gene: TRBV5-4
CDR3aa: CASSLWWAGRNSPLHF
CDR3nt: TGTGCCAGCAGCTTGTGGTGGGCGGGTCGTAATTCACCCCTCCACTTT

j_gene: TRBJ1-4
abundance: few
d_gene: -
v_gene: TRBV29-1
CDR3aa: CSAGLQSEKLFF
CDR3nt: TGCAGCGCTGGGCTACAGAGCGAAAAACTGTTTTTT

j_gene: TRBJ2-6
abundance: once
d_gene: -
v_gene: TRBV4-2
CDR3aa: CASSPEGPPSGANVLTF
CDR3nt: TGTGCCAGCAGCCCTGAGGGGCCGCCGTCTGGGGCCAACGTCCTGACTTTC

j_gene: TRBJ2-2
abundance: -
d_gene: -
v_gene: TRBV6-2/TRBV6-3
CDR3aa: CASSNQGFSGELFF
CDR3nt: TGTGCCAGCAGTAACCAGGGATTCTCCGGGGAGCTGTTTTTT

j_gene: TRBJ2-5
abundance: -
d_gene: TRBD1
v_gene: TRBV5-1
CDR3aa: CASSTRQGPQETQYF
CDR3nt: TGCGCCAGCAGCACACGACAGGGTCCCCAAGAGACCCAGTACTTC

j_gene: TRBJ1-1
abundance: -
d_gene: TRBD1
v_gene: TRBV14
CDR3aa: CASSIGQGKGRVAFF
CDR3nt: TGTGCCAGCAGCATCGGACAGGGAAAAGGGAGAGTAGCTTTCTTT

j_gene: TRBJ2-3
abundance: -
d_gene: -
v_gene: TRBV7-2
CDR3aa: CASSLVTGLTDTQYF
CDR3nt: TGTGCCAGCAGCTTAGTGACAGGTCTCACAGATACGCAGTATTTT

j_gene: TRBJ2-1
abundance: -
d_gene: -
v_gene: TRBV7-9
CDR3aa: CASRPVGGSYNEQFF
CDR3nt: TGTGCCAGCAGGCCGGTAGGGGGCTCCTACAATGAGCAGTTCTTC

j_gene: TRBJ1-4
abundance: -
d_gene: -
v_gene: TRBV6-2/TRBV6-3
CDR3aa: CASSYGALTNEKLFF
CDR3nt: TGTGCCAGCAGTTACGGGGCTTTAACTAATGAAAAACTGTTTTTT

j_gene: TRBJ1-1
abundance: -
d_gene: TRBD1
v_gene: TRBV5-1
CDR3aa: CASSGQGLHTEAFF
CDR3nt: TGCGCCAGCAGCGGACAGGGTTTGCACACTGAAGCTTTCTTT

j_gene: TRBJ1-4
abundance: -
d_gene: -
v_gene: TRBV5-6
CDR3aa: CASSLKGWRGEKLFF
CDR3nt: TGTGCCAGCAGCTTGAAGGGGTGGAGAGGTGAAAAACTGTTTTTT

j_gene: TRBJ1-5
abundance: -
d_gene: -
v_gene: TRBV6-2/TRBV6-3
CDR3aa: CASSYSVTGSNQPQHF
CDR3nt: TGTGCCAGCAGTTACTCGGTGACTGGCAGCAATCAGCCCCAGCATTTT

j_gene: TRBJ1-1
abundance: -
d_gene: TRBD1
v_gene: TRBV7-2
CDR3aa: CASSSRQGSTEAFF
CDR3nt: TGTGCCAGCAGCTCTCGACAGGGCTCCACTGAAGCTTTCTTT